This T cell receptor (beta chain) originates from a study of CD8 T cells in ankylosing spondylitis. This clonotype showed up many times. What it binds is unknown. The TCR beta libraries were generated through quantitative 5'-RACE incorporating molecular barcodes. MiXCR, applied by TCRdb to the 5' RACE reads, yields one record per CDR3 protein. The data contain approximately 140,000 distinct CDR3 sequences, under 45% of them singletons. CDR3 length: 17 residues. Per the germline V gene, CDR1 is SGHRS and CDR2 is YFSETQ. Trimming took 2 bases from V and 4 from J; bases not matched to a gene: 13. General study results and limits: Some of the motif variants had earlier been found in reactive arthritis patients' fluid and blood.

Sequenced material: synovial fluid, either unsorted or a sorted T cell fraction (not recorded which). The genes are TRBV5-1 and TRBJ1-2; 8 nucleotides align to TRBD1. This receptor was taken from a male donor with ankylosing spondylitis. The CDR3 spells CASSFNLDREKPYGYTF. The CDR3 DNA follows: TGCGCCAGCAGCTTTAACCTGGACAGGGAAAAGCCCTATGGCTACACCTTC.